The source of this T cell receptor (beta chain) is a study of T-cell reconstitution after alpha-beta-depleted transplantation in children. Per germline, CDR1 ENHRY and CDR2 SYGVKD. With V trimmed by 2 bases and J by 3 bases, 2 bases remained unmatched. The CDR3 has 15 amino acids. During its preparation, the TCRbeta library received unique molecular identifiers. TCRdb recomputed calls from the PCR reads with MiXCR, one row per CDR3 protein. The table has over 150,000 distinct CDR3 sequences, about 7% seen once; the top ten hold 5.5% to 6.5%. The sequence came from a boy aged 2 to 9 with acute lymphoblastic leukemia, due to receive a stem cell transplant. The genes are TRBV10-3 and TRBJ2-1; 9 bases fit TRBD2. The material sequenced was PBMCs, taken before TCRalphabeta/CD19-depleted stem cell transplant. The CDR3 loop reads CAISEAGGGYNEQFF. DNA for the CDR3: TGTGCCATCAGTGAGGCGGGGGGGGGCTACAATGAGCAGTTCTTC.